This TCR beta chain was identified in a study of blood T cell repertoires in COVID-19. Overall study: COVID-19 samples, acute and convalescent, were from the United States, Italy and Spain.

As handled by the study authors: Nucleated cell number was recorded as an estimate derived from reference gene primer amplification. Method: immunoSEQ multiplex PCR; TCRdb's copy keeps in-frame clones and lacks some. V and J calls and clone size follow that table, whereas D and trimming were derived from the DNA. The data show roughly 200,000 clones, with about 87% seen just once and just over 2.5% held by the top ten. Trimming at V came to 5 bases and at J to 5 bases, leaving 9 bases not matched to a gene. The germline CDR1 and CDR2 sequences are SGHTA and FQGNSA. The CDR3 is made up of 14 amino acids. Individuals drawn from approximately 26 US areas were roughly 18 to 95 years old. Donors of Cohort 3 who recovered were those that had two negative PCRs, clearance, or symptom resolution.

The sequence derives from a woman aged 25 to 39 who had recovered from COVID-19. The chain carries TRBV7-2 and TRBJ2-7, with 7 positions matching TRBD1. Sequencing was performed on PBMCs or T cells enriched from blood (not recorded which). This CDR3 reads CASSRRDSIHEQYF. For the CDR3, the DNA is TGTGCCAGCAGCCGTCGGGACAGTATCCACGAGCAGTACTTC.